This T cell receptor beta chain was recorded in a study of CD8+ T cells in alopecia areata. Study results and limitations: Scalp and blood retained many expanded lesional clones during tofacitinib. For baseline CD8+ expansion, any link to response stays uncertain with one nonresponder.

This clone was seen only a few times. Antigen specificity is unknown. As to treatment: oral pan-JAK inhibitor, 5-10 mg twice daily. CDR1 and CDR2 (germline): SGHTA, FQGNSA. The V gene lost 5 bases and the J gene lost 6 bases, with 10 bases spanning the gap. The CDR3 length is 13 residues. As the sequencing template, cDNA was produced by extracting RNA and reverse transcribing it. Measured with immunoSEQ multiplex PCR; TCRdb has only the in-frame clones, and not every one. This table holds about 220,000 clones, 50% to 60% found once. Sequencing was performed on CD4+ T cells sorted from blood, taken at week 4, from a patient treated with tofacitinib. The chain carries TRBV7-2 and TRBJ2-2, with D possibly being TRBD1 (6 bases). The clonotype was recovered from a human donor with alopecia areata. The CDR3 DNA sequence: TGTGCCAGCAGCGGGCAGGGGTCCGGGGAGCTGTTTTTT. Protein sequence: CASSGQGSGELFF.